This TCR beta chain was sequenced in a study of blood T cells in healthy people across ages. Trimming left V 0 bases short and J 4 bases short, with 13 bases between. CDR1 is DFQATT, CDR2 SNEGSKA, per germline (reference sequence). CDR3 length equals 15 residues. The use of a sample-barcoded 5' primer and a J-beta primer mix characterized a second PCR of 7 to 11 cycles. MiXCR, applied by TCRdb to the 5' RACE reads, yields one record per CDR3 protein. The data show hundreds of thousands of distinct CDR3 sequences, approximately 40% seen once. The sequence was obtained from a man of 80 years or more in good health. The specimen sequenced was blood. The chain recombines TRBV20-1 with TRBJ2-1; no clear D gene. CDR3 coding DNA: TGCAGTGCTAGAGATCGAAGGGTGGGGTACAATGAGCAGTTCTTC. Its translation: CSARDRRVGYNEQFF.